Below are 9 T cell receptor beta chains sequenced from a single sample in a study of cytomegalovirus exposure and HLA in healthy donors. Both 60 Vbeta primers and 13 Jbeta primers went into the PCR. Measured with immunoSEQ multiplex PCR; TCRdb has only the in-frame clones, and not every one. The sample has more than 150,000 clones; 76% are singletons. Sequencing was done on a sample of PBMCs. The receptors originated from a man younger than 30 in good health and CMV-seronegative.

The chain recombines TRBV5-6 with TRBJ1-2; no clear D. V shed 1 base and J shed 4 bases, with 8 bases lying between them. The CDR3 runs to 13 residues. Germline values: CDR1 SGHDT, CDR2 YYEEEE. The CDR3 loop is CASSLREGYGYTF. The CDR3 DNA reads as TGTGCCAGCAGCTTGAGGGAGGGCTATGGCTACACCTTC.

CDR3 DNA sequence: TGTGCCAGCAGCCCCGGAGATGGAGTCTCGTACACCATATATTTT. This sequence encodes CASSPGDGVSYTIYF. The chain combines TRBV7-9 with TRBJ1-3, with D uncertain. Per germline, CDR1 SEHNR and CDR2 FQNEAQ (reference sequence). This CDR3 has 15 residues. Trimming pared 5 bases from V and 8 bases from J, leaving 19 bases between.

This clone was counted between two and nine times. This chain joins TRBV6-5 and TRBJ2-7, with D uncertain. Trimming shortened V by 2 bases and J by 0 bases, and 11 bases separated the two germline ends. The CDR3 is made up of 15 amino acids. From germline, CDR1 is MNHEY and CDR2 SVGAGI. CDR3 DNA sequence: TGTGCCAGCAGTTACGGTACTACTCCCTCCTACGAGCAGTACTTC. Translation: CASSYGTTPSYEQYF.

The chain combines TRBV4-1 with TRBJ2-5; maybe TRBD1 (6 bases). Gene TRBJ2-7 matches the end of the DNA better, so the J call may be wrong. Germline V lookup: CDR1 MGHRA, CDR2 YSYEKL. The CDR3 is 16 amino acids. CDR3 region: CASSRETGRPSYEQYF. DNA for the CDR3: TGCGCCAGCAGCCGCGAGACAGGTAGACCCTCCTACGAGCAGTACTTC.

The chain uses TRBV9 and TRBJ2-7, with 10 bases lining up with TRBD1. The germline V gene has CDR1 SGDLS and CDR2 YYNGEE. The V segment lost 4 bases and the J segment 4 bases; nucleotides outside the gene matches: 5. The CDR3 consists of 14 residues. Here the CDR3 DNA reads TGTGCCAGCAGCCCGGGACAGGGGTATTACGAGCAGTACTTC. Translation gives CASSPGQGYYEQYF.

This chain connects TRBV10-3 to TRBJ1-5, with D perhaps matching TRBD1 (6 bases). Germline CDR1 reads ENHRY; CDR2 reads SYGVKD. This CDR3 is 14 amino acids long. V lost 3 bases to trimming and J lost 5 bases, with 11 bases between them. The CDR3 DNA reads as TGTGCCATCAGTGACAGGGGCGCGTATCAGCCCCAGCATTTT. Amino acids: CAISDRGAYQPQHF.

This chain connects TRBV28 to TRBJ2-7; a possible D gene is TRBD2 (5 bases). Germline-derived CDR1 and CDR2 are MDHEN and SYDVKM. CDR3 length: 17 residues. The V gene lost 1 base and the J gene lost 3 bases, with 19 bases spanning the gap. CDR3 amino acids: CASSLFVLGWAGYEQYF. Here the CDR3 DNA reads TGTGCCAGCAGTTTATTCGTGTTGGGCTGGGCGGGCTACGAGCAGTACTTC.

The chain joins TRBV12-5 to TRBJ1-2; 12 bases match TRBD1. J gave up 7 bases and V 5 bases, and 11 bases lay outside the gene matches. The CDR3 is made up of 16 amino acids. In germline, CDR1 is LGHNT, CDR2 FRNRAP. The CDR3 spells CASGPGAGQGAFGYTF. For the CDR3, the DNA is TGTGCTAGTGGTCCCGGGGCGGGACAGGGGGCGTTTGGCTACACCTTC.

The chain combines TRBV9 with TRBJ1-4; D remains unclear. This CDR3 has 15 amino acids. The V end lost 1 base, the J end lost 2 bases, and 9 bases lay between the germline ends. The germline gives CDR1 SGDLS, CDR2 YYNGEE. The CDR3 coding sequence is TGTGCCAGCAGCGTAACGGTCGGGACTAATGAAAAACTGTTTTTT. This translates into CASSVTVGTNEKLFF. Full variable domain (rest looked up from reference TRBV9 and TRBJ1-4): DSGVTQTPKHLITATGQRVTLRCSPRSGDLSVYWYQQSLDQGLQFLIQYYNGEERAKGNILERFSAQQFPDLHSELNLSSLELGDSALYFCASSVTVGTNEKLFFGSGTQLSVL.